This entry lists 7 T cell receptor beta chains sequenced from one sample in a study of blood T cell repertoires in COVID-19. TCRdb's copy holds only in-frame clones and misses some; the assay was immunoSEQ multiplex PCR. The sample holds some 22,000 clones, just over 85% seen once. Material for sequencing was peripheral blood. The receptors shown here come from a man between 65 and 85 years old in a cohort sampled during active COVID-19.

This clone showed up just a few times. The chain has TRBV5-1 and TRBJ1-6, with TRBD1 as a possible D gene (5 bases). This CDR3 spans 14 amino acids. V was cut by 4 bases and J by 9 bases, with 14 bases left in between. Per the germline V gene, CDR1 is SGHRS and CDR2 is YFSETQ. The CDR3 loop is CASSSTGHGSPLHF. The CDR3 DNA reads as TGCGCCAGCAGCAGCACAGGTCACGGTTCACCCCTCCACTTT.

CDR3 bases: TGTGCCAGCAGCCCAATACAGGGAAACGAGCAGTTCTTC. Its protein is CASSPIQGNEQFF. The chain has TRBV7-8 and TRBJ2-1, with D possibly TRBD1 on 6 matching bases. Germline V gene data show CDR1 as SGHVS and CDR2 as FQNEAQ. Trimming removed 5 bases from V and 10 bases from J, with 15 bases in between. The CDR3 covers 13 residues.

The chain uses TRBV5-6 and TRBJ2-5; D not certain. The CDR3 spans 15 residues. V lost 0 bases and J 1 base, leaving 10 bases between the germline ends. Germline V lookup: CDR1 SGHDT, CDR2 YYEEEE. The CDR3 DNA is TGTGCCAGCAGCTTGGAGTCCCCAGGCCAAGAGACCCAGTACTTC. Amino acids: CASSLESPGQETQYF.

The genes are TRBV28 and TRBJ1-4, with TRBD1 matching over 9 bases. V was clipped by 5 bases and J by 0 bases; unmatched bases: 4. The CDR3 extends over 16 amino acids. CDR1 and CDR2 (germline): MDHEN, SYDVKM. The CDR3 DNA sequence: TGTGCCAGCAGTCCTGGGACAGGGACAACTAATGAAAAACTGTTTTTT. Its protein product is CASSPGTGTTNEKLFF.

The rearrangement links TRBV10-3 to TRBJ2-3, with 13 bases fitting TRBD2. The CDR3 covers 16 residues. CDR1 is ENHRY and CDR2 is SYGVKD in the germline V gene. V shed 2 bases, J shed 2 bases, and the junction held 1 base outside the gene matches. DNA for the CDR3: TGTGCCATCAGTGAGGGACTAGCGGGAGCCACAGATACGCAGTATTTT. Encoded protein: CAISEGLAGATDTQYF.

This chain joins TRBV20-1 and TRBJ2-1; TRBD1 matches 9 bases. Unmatched junction bases numbered 8, after V lost 3 bases and J lost 8 bases. The CDR3 is 14 residues long. Looked up from germline, CDR1 is DFQATT and CDR2 is SNEGSKA (reference sequence). CDR3 region: CSASSGQGIHEQFF. Here the CDR3 DNA reads TGCAGTGCTAGTTCGGGACAGGGTATCCATGAGCAGTTCTTC.

The genes are TRBV28 and TRBJ1-2; 9 nucleotides align to TRBD1. This CDR3 has 17 amino acids. V shed 4 bases and J 4 bases; nucleotides not matched to a gene: 13. Germline CDR1 reads MDHEN; CDR2 reads SYDVKM. The CDR3 loop reads CASSSYGTGSTFYGYTF. The CDR3 region has the DNA TGTGCCAGCAGTTCGTACGGGACAGGGTCGACATTCTATGGCTACACCTTC.